A selection of T cell receptor beta chains follows, all from one sample in a study of T cells in narcolepsy. TCRdb's table, derived via immunoSEQ multiplex PCR, lists solely in-frame clones and lacks some. The sample gives 15,000 to 20,000 clones, 80% to 90% of which show up once; approximately 0.66% is in the top ten. The source material was memory (CD45RA-) CD4+ T cells from blood. These TCRs come from a human donor in good health. Each CDR3 is given with its conserved first and last residue. The D gene is left open where the match is weak. Clone size is not always given. Where it is, it says once, few, many or a class for expanded clones.

V	J	size	D	CDR3	DNA
TRBV4-2	TRBJ2-2	few	.	CASSPSPLQGGSAGVAGELFF	TGTGCCAGCAGCCCGAGCCCCCTACAGGGTGGCTCGGCGGGAGTCGCGGGGGAGCTGTTTTTT
TRBV19	TRBJ2-7	.	TRBD2	CASSIRGTSDSYEQYF	TGTGCCAGTAGTATCCGGGGGACTAGCGACTCCTACGAGCAGTACTTC
TRBV2	TRBJ2-3	.	.	CASKTLSTDTQYF	TGTGCCAGCAAGACCCTTAGCACAGATACGCAGTATTTT
TRBV18	TRBJ2-7	.	TRBD2	CASSPGAGVSDEQYF	TGCGCCAGCTCACCTGGGGCGGGAGTTTCCGACGAGCAGTACTTC
TRBV6-6	TRBJ1-4	.	.	CASSYSGGNGEKLFF	TGTGCCAGCAGTTACTCAGGGGGTAACGGTGAAAAACTGTTTTTT
TRBV4-3	TRBJ2-3	few	.	CASSQDGGNPTDTQYF	TGCGCCAGCAGCCAAGATGGCGGGAACCCCACAGATACGCAGTATTTT
TRBV15	TRBJ2-5	.	TRBD1	CATSRAGQATQETQYF	TGTGCCACCAGCAGAGCGGGACAGGCCACCCAAGAGACCCAGTACTTC
TRBV6-1	TRBJ2-3	.	TRBD1	CASSARSTGPDTQYF	TGTGCCAGCAGTGCCCGATCGACAGGGCCGGATACGCAGTATTTT
TRBV30	TRBJ2-1	.	.	CACPLIGRSGNEQFF	TGTGCCTGCCCCCTAATCGGACGGTCGGGCAATGAGCAGTTCTTC
TRBV6-1	TRBJ2-2	.	TRBD1	CASNRGSTGELFF	TGTGCCAGCAACAGGGGGTCAACCGGGGAGCTGTTTTTT
TRBV7-9	TRBJ1-5	.	.	CASSSPPNQPQHF	TGTGCCAGCAGCTCCCCACCGAATCAGCCCCAGCATTTT
TRBV28	TRBJ2-3	.	TRBD1	CASSIPWTGFEVDTQYF	TGTGCCAGCAGTATTCCGTGGACAGGGTTCGAGGTGGATACGCAGTATTTT
TRBV19	TRBJ2-3	once	TRBD2	CASSPGLADTDTQYF	TGTGCCAGTAGCCCGGGACTAGCGGACACAGATACGCAGTATTTT